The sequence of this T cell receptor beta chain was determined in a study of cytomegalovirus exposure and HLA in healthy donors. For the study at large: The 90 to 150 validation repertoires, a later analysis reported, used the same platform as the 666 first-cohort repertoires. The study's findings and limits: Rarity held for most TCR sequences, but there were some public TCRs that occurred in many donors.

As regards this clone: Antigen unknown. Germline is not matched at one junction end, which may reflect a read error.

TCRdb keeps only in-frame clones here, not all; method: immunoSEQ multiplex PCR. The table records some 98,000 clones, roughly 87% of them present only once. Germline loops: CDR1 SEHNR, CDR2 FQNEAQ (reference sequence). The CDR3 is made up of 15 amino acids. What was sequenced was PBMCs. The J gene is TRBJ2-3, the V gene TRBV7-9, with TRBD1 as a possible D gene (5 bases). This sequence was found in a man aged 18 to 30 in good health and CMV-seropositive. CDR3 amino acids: CASNLVQQGTDTQYF. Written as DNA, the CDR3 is TGTGCCAGCAACTTAGTGCAACAGGGCACAGATACGCAGTATTTT.